This TCR beta chain was identified in a study of cytomegalovirus exposure and HLA in healthy donors. Vbeta (60) and Jbeta (13) primers were used in the PCR. Assay used: immunoSEQ multiplex PCR; TCRdb lists only in-frame clones, some missing. The data show roughly 20,000 clones, approximately 70% seen once. The CDR3 extends over 15 amino acids. Trimming left V 4 bases short and J 0 bases short, with 10 bases between. Germline CDR1 is MNHNS and CDR2 is SASEGT. This clone was seen just once. Its antigen remains unidentified. Findings of the study overall: Sequencing depth roughly uniform across donors was assumed in presence/absence analyses.

The sequence was collected from a man between 18 and 35 years old in good health and CMV-seronegative. The J gene is TRBJ1-3, the V gene TRBV6-1; the D gene is possibly TRBD1 (5 bases). The sequencing sample was made of PBMCs. The CDR3 here is CASSARGSSGNTIYF. The DNA for the CDR3 is TGTGCCAGCAGTGCCCGGGGGAGCTCTGGAAACACCATATATTTT.